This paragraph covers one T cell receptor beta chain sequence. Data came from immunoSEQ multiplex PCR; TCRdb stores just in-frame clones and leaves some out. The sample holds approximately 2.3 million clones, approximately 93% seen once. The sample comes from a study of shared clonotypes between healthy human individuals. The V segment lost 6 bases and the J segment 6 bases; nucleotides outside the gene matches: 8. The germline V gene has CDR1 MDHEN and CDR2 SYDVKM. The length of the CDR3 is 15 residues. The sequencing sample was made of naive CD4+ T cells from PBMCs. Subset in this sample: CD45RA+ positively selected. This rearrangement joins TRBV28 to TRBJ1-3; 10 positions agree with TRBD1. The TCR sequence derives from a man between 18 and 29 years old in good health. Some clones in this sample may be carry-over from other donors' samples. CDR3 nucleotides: TGTGCCAGCAGGTCTGACAGGGGGCCTCTAAACACCATATATTTT. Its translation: CASRSDRGPLNTIYF.